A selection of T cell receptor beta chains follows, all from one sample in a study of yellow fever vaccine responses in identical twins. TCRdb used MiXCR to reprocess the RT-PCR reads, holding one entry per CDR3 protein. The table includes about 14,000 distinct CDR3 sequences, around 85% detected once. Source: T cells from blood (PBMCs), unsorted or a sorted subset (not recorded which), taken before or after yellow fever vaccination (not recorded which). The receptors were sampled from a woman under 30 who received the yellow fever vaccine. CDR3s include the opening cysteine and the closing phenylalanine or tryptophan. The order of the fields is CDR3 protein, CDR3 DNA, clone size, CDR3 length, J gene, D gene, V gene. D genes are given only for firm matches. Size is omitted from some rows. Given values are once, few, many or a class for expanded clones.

cdr3_aa: CASSGRQGNQPQHF
cdr3_nt: TGTGCCAGTAGCGGAAGACAGGGCAATCAGCCCCAGCATTTT
clone_size: .
cdr3_length: 14
j_call: TRBJ1-5
d_call: .
v_call: TRBV19

cdr3_aa: CSASRTGVQETQYF
cdr3_nt: TGCAGTGCTTCCCGGACAGGCGTCCAAGAGACCCAGTACTTC
clone_size: .
cdr3_length: 14
j_call: TRBJ2-5
d_call: TRBD1
v_call: TRBV20-1

cdr3_aa: CASSPDRGYGYTF
cdr3_nt: TGTGCCAGCAGTCCAGACAGAGGCTATGGCTACACCTTC
clone_size: few
cdr3_length: 13
j_call: TRBJ1-2
d_call: .
v_call: TRBV7-9

cdr3_aa: CASSLRQVNEQFF
cdr3_nt: TGTGCCAGCAGCCTCCGACAGGTGAATGAGCAGTTCTTC
clone_size: .
cdr3_length: 13
j_call: TRBJ2-1
d_call: .
v_call: TRBV13

cdr3_aa: CASSQEAGSSGRKTQYF
cdr3_nt: TGCGCCAGCAGCCAAGAGGCCGGGTCTAGCGGGCGGAAGACCCAGTACTTC
clone_size: once
cdr3_length: 17
j_call: TRBJ2-5
d_call: TRBD2
v_call: TRBV4-1

cdr3_aa: CSARWATGGYTF
cdr3_nt: TGCAGTGCTAGATGGGCGACGGGTGGCTACACCTTC
clone_size: .
cdr3_length: 12
j_call: TRBJ1-2
d_call: .
v_call: TRBV20-1

cdr3_aa: CASSLVTGISYNSPLHF
cdr3_nt: TGTGCCAGCAGCTTAGTAACAGGAATCTCCTATAATTCACCCCTCCACTTT
clone_size: .
cdr3_length: 17
j_call: TRBJ1-6
d_call: .
v_call: TRBV11-2

cdr3_aa: CSARPSDTQYF
cdr3_nt: TGCAGTGCTAGGCCTTCAGATACGCAGTATTTT
clone_size: once
cdr3_length: 11
j_call: TRBJ2-3
d_call: .
v_call: TRBV20-1

cdr3_aa: CASSKVNRQETTGELFF
cdr3_nt: TGTGCCAGCAGCAAAGTAAATCGGCAGGAGACCACCGGGGAGCTGTTTTTT
clone_size: .
cdr3_length: 17
j_call: TRBJ2-2
d_call: .
v_call: TRBV21-1

cdr3_aa: CASSQDKRQTYNEQFF
cdr3_nt: TGCGCCAGCAGCCAAGATAAGAGGCAGACCTACAATGAGCAGTTCTTC
clone_size: .
cdr3_length: 16
j_call: TRBJ2-1
d_call: .
v_call: TRBV4-1